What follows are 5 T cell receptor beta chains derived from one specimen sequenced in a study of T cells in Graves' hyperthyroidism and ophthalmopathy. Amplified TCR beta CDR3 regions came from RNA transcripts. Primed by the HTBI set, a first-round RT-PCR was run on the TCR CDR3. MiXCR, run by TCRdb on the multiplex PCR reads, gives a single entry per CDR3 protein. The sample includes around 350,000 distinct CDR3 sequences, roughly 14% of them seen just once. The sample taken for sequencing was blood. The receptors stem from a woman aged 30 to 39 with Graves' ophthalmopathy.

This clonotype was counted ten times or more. CDR3 nucleotides: TGTGCCAGCCGCGGCGGGGGTTTCTCCTACGAGCAGTACTTC. It is translated as CASRGGGFSYEQYF. This rearrangement joins TRBV7-9 to TRBJ2-7, with 7 bases that match TRBD2. With 8 bases clipped from V and 0 bases from J, the junction kept 7 bases outside the gene matches. CDR1 and CDR2 from the germline V gene are SEHNR and FQNEAQ (reference sequence). The CDR3 length is 14 residues.

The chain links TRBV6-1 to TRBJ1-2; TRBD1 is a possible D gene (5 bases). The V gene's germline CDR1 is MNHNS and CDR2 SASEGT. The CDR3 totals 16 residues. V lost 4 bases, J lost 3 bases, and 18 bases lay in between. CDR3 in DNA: TGTGCCAGCAGTGTCCGGGGCCAAAGGGCGGACTATGGCTACACCTTC. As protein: CASSVRGQRADYGYTF.

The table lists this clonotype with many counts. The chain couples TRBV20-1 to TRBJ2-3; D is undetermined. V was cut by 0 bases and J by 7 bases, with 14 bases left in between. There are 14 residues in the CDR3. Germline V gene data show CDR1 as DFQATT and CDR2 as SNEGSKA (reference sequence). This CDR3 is CSARDRAFWNTQYF. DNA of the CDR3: TGCAGTGCTAGAGATCGGGCTTTTTGGAATACGCAGTATTTT.

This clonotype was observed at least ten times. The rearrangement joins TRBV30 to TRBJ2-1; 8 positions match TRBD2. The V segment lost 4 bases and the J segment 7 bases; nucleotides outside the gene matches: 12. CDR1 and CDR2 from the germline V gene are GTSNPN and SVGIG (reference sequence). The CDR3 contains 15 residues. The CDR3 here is CAWTYGGRSSNEQFF. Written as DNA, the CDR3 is TGTGCCTGGACGTATGGCGGGAGGTCTTCGAATGAGCAGTTCTTC.

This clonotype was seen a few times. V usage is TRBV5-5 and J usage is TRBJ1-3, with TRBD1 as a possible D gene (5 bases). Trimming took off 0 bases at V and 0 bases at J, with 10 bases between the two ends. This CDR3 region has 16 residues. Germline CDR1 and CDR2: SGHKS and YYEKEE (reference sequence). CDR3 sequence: CASSLELQGSGNTIYF. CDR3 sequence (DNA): TGTGCCAGCAGCTTGGAACTCCAGGGCTCTGGAAACACCATATATTTT.